These 22 T cell receptor beta chains share one sample of origin, sequenced in a study of OX40 agonist ivuxolimab in advanced cancers. TCRdb keeps only in-frame clones here, not all; method: immunoSEQ multiplex PCR. Of about 22,000 clones listed, approximately 80% are singletons. This material consisted of CD4+ or CD8+ T cells sorted from blood, taken in a trial of the OX40 agonist ivuxolimab. These receptors originate from an adult with an advanced solid tumor such as melanoma, head and neck, liver or kidney cancer.

This clone was observed a handful of times. J is TRBJ1-1 and V is TRBV9; 10 nucleotides align to TRBD1. V was clipped by 3 bases and J by 4 bases; unmatched bases: 3. This CDR3 contains 14 residues. The germline CDR1 and CDR2 sequences are SGDLS and YYNGEE. The CDR3 nucleotides are TGTGCCAGCAGCGGGGGGGACAGGGGCACTGAAGCTTTCTTT. Translating it yields CASSGGDRGTEAFF.

The chain employs TRBV27 and TRBJ2-1, with D unclear. This CDR3 has 13 amino acids. From germline, CDR1 is MNHEY and CDR2 SMNVEV (reference sequence). V shed 2 bases and J shed 7 bases, with 9 bases lying between them. CDR3 residues: CASSLERTNEQFF. The CDR3 DNA is TGTGCCAGCAGTTTAGAGAGAACGAATGAGCAGTTCTTC.

CDR3 sequence reads: CASSQETSGAPYEQYF. CDR3 bases: TGTGCCAGCAGCCAGGAGACTAGCGGGGCGCCCTACGAGCAGTACTTC. The rearrangement links TRBV27 to TRBJ2-7, with TRBD2 matching over 11 bases. The J segment lost 2 bases and the V segment lost 6 bases, leaving 9 bases of the junction unmatched. Per germline, CDR1 MNHEY and CDR2 SMNVEV (reference sequence). The CDR3 length is 16 residues.

The V and J genes are TRBV21-1 and TRBJ1-5; no check of the table's D call, TRBD1, against the DNA was made. TRBV21-1 is reported as a pseudogene. There are 16 residues in the CDR3. DNA for the CDR3: TGTGCCAGCAGCAAGCCCGACAGGTCCCACAATCAGCCCCAGCATTTT. It is translated as CASSKPDRSHNQPQHF.

The rearrangement uses TRBV5-6 and TRBJ2-7; the D is unclear. Germline CDR1 reads SGHDT; CDR2 reads YYEEEE. V was clipped by 0 bases and J by 0 bases, with 7 bases between them. The CDR3 has 14 amino acids. CDR3 amino acids: CASSLGGLSYEQYF. CDR3 nucleotide sequence: TGTGCCAGCAGCTTGGGCGGCCTCTCCTACGAGCAGTACTTC.

V is TRBV9 and J is TRBJ2-7; TRBD1 might be the D (6 bases). CDR3 length: 12 residues. Germline lookup yields CDR1 SGDLS and CDR2 YYNGEE. Trimming removed 4 bases from V and 5 bases from J, with 10 bases in between. The CDR3 here is CASSLTGDEQYF. CDR3 DNA: TGTGCCAGCAGCCTGACAGGAGACGAGCAGTACTTC.

V is TRBV9 and J is TRBJ2-3; 10 nucleotides line up with TRBD2. The CDR3 length is 14 residues. V trimming: 5 bases; J trimming: 3 bases; junction bases outside the gene matches: 3. The germline V gene has CDR1 SGDLS and CDR2 YYNGEE. The CDR3 region has the DNA TGTGCCAGCAGTCTAGCGGGAGAAACAGATACGCAGTATTTT. Its translation: CASSLAGETDTQYF.

The chain is built from TRBV6-6 and TRBJ1-3, with D hard to call. Germline assignment: CDR1 MNHNY and CDR2 SVGAGI (reference sequence). V was clipped by 2 bases and J by 4 bases, with 9 bases between them. This CDR3 has 14 residues. This CDR3 reads CASSYVGTGNTIYF. CDR3 sequence (DNA): TGTGCCAGCAGTTACGTGGGTACCGGAAACACCATATATTTT.

The chain recombines TRBV5-4 with TRBJ1-2; D is uncertain. Germline values: CDR1 SGHNT, CDR2 YYREEE (reference sequence). V was cut by 7 bases and J by 8 bases, with 6 bases left in between. This CDR3 has 9 amino acids. CDR3 in amino acids: CASGEGYTF. In nucleotides, the CDR3 is TGTGCCAGCGGGGAGGGCTACACCTTC.

The CDR3 bases are TGTGCCAGCAGTCCCGCTGGACAGGGGGCCGGGGAGCTGTTTTTT. Encoded protein: CASSPAGQGAGELFF. The V gene is TRBV6-5, the J gene TRBJ2-2, with TRBD1 matching 10 bases. The CDR3 length is 15 residues. V gave up 5 bases and J gave up 6 bases; unmatched junction bases: 6. Germline CDR1 is MNHEY and CDR2 is SVGAGI.

V and J are TRBV5-4 and TRBJ2-7; TRBD1 matches 7 bases. J lost 2 bases, V lost 4 bases, and 9 bases had no gene match. The CDR3 sequence is 15 residues long. The germline CDR1 and CDR2 sequences are SGHNT and YYREEE (reference sequence). The CDR3 DNA is TGTGCCAGCAGCAGCCAGGACAGGAACCCCTACGAGCAGTACTTC. It codes for CASSSQDRNPYEQYF.

This clone has just one count. This sequence joins TRBV7-9 and TRBJ2-7, with D tentatively TRBD1 (6 bases). Looked up from germline, CDR1 is SEHNR and CDR2 is FQNEAQ (reference sequence). V shed 4 bases and J shed 2 bases, with 9 bases lying between them. The CDR3 is made up of 13 amino acids. This chain's CDR3 is CASSSRGTYEQYF. The CDR3 DNA sequence: TGTGCCAGCAGCTCTAGGGGGACCTACGAGCAGTACTTC. The variable domain in full, completed from reference TRBV7-9 and TRBJ2-7, reads DTGVSQNPRHKITKRGQNVTFRCDPISEHNRLYWYRQTLGQGPEFLTYFQNEAQLEKSRLLSDRFSAERPKGSFSTLEIQRTEQGDSAMYLCASSSRGTYEQYFGPGTRLTVT.

This sequence joins TRBV25-1 and TRBJ2-5; D tentatively fits TRBD1 or TRBD2 (5 bases each). The germline V gene has CDR1 MGHDK and CDR2 SYGVNS. Trimming removed 2 bases at V and 5 bases at J, with 9 bases between. CDR3 length: 13 amino acids. For the CDR3, the DNA is TGTGCCAGCAGTGAAGGGGGAAGCGAGACCCAGTACTTC. It specifies CASSEGGSETQYF.

Points on this clone: A far larger clone is a single base away, which makes a read error likely. V and J are TRBV5-4 and TRBJ2-5; D possibly corresponds to TRBD1 (6 bases). CDR1 is SGHNT, CDR2 YYREEE, per germline (reference sequence). Trimming took off 0 bases at V and 5 bases at J, with 17 bases between the two ends. This CDR3 has 16 amino acids. In DNA, the CDR3 is TGTGCCAGCAGCTTGGAGGGGGTCCTAGCCGGTGAGACCCAGTACTTC. Protein sequence: CASSLEGVLAGETQYF.

The chain links TRBV6-5 to TRBJ2-1, with D possibly called TRBD1 or TRBD2 (5 bases each). Trimming cost V 2 bases and J 5 bases, with 10 bases left between them. The CDR3 contains 14 residues. CDR1 is MNHEY and CDR2 is SVGAGI in the germline V gene. DNA of the CDR3: TGTGCCAGCAGTTACGGCGAGGGGAACAATGAGCAGTTCTTC. This encodes CASSYGEGNNEQFF.

The chain uses TRBV6-5 and TRBJ1-1; no clear D gene. Trimming took off 7 bases at V and 5 bases at J, with 17 bases between the two ends. Germline V CDR1 and CDR2: MNHEY, SVGAGI. The CDR3 totals 14 residues. The DNA of the CDR3 is TGTGCCAGCACCCCGCTAGTCGCGGGGACTGAAGCTTTCTTT. Translated, it gives CASTPLVAGTEAFF.

The chain links TRBV27 to TRBJ2-7; no clear D. The V gene's germline CDR1 is MNHEY and CDR2 SMNVEV (reference sequence). The length of the CDR3 is 13 residues. V was shortened by 0 bases and J by 2 bases, with 5 bases between the two germline ends. CDR3 bases: TGTGCCAGCAGTTTATCGGACGCCTACGAGCAGTACTTC. Residues: CASSLSDAYEQYF.

This rearrangement joins TRBV18 to TRBJ1-4; D unresolved. V gave up 3 bases and J gave up 7 bases, with 6 bases separating them. Germline CDR1 and CDR2: KGHSH and LQKENI. This CDR3 contains 12 residues. The CDR3 loop is CASSPGSEKLFF. The CDR3 region has the DNA TGTGCCAGCTCACCTGGTTCTGAAAAACTGTTTTTT.

This clone has a single count. Additional DNA sequences in this sample encode the identical CDR3. This rearrangement joins TRBV9 to TRBJ1-3; D is ambiguous. CDR1 and CDR2 from the germline V gene are SGDLS and YYNGEE. V was cut by 0 bases and J by 4 bases, with 2 bases left in between. The CDR3 is 12 residues long. The CDR3: CASSVGGNTIYF. The CDR3 region has the DNA TGTGCCAGCAGCGTAGGGGGAAACACCATATATTTT. The full variable domain, in which reference TRBV9 and TRBJ1-3 provide the parts outside the CDR3, is DSGVTQTPKHLITATGQRVTLRCSPRSGDLSVYWYQQSLDQGLQFLIQYYNGEERAKGNILERFSAQQFPDLHSELNLSSLELGDSALYFCASSVGGNTIYFGEGSWLTVV.

V and J are TRBV19 and TRBJ2-2; D gene ambiguous. Trimming pared 5 bases from V and 0 bases from J, leaving 7 bases between. CDR1 is LNHDA, CDR2 SQIVND, per germline (reference sequence). The CDR3 has 14 residues. The CDR3, as DNA: TGTGCCAGTAGTTACCATCCGAACACCGGGGAGCTGTTTTTT. Protein sequence: CASSYHPNTGELFF.

This chain links TRBV7-2 with TRBJ2-1, with 10 bases lining up with TRBD2. Germline V gives CDR1 SGHTA, CDR2 FQGNSA. This CDR3 is 18 amino acids long. J lost 6 bases, V lost 1 base, and 12 bases had no gene match. This CDR3 is CASSLELAGNPKGNEQFF. Here the CDR3 DNA reads TGTGCCAGCAGCTTAGAACTAGCGGGAAACCCTAAGGGCAATGAGCAGTTCTTC.

This chain connects TRBV4-1 to TRBJ2-7; 14 nucleotides align to TRBD2. CDR3 length equals 17 residues. Germline V gene lookup returns CDR1 MGHRA and CDR2 YSYEKL. Losses at the gene ends were 5 bases for V and 0 bases for J; bases not matched to a gene: 6. In nucleotides, the CDR3 is TGCGCCAGCAGCATTCGACTAGCGGGAGGGAGCTCCTACGAGCAGTACTTC. Amino acids: CASSIRLAGGSSYEQYF.